These 15 T cell receptor beta chains came from one sample sequenced in a study of blood T cell repertoires in COVID-19. Clones were read by immunoSEQ multiplex PCR, and TCRdb kept only the in-frame ones, dropping some. The sample carries some 200,000 clones, about 88% recorded once. The source material was peripheral blood. The origin of the receptors is a man aged 40-49 years with active or convalescent COVID-19.

The chain recombines TRBV4-3 with TRBJ1-1; D is possibly TRBD1 (5 bases). Germline lookup yields CDR1 LGHNA and CDR2 YSLEER. Trimming took 1 base from V and 4 from J, leaving 13 bases between them. This CDR3 comprises 15 residues. CDR3 amino acids: CASSQAWGLGTEAFF. In nucleotides, the CDR3 is TGCGCCAGCAGCCAAGCCTGGGGCCTGGGCACTGAAGCTTTCTTT.

In DNA form, the CDR3 reads TGTGCCAGCAGCCGCGGAGGTGAAAAACTGTTTTTT. This codes for CASSRGGEKLFF. This sequence joins TRBV4-2 and TRBJ1-4, with D unclear. CDR1 is LGHNA and CDR2 is YNFKEQ in the germline V gene. The length of the CDR3 is 12 residues. V was clipped by 4 bases and J by 7 bases, with 7 bases between them.

Details on this clone: One end of the junction fails to match germline, which may point to a read error. This sequence joins TRBV7-7 and TRBJ1-1; tentative D call: TRBD1 (5 bases). The length of the CDR3 is 17 residues. Germline V CDR1 and CDR2: SSHAT, FNYEAQ (reference sequence). CDR3 residues: CASSPSPGMGMNTEAFF. The CDR3 bases are TGTGCTAGCAGCCCGTCCCCAGGGATGGGGATGAACACTGAAGCTTTCTTT. The full variable domain, in which reference TRBV7-7 and TRBJ1-1 provide the parts outside the CDR3, is GAGVSQSPRYKVTKRGQDVTLRCDPISSHATLYWYQQALGQGPEFLTYFNYEAQPDKSGLPSDRFSAERPEGSISTLTIQRTEQRDSAMYRCASSPSPGMGMNTEAFFGQGTRLTVV.

A remark on this clone: Mismatch with germline at one junction end may stem from a read error. The rearrangement joins TRBV7-7 to TRBJ1-4; 11 nucleotides align to TRBD1. The CDR3 spans 16 residues. Germline CDR1 is SSHAT and CDR2 is FNYEAQ (reference sequence). The chain's CDR3 is CASSLAGTGGGEKLFF. The DNA for the CDR3 is TGTGCTAGCAGCTTAGCCGGGACAGGGGGTGGTGAAAAACTGTTTTTT.

In this sample, this clone turned up a few times. V gene TRBV6-5 combines with J gene TRBJ1-5; a possible D gene is TRBD1 (6 bases). The length of the CDR3 is 13 residues. The V and J ends lost 8 bases and 4 bases respectively, with 12 bases between them. Germline V gene sequence: CDR1 MNHEY, CDR2 SVGAGI. The CDR3 DNA follows: TGTGCCAGCGGACAGAACCTGAATCAGCCCCAGCATTTT. It codes for CASGQNLNQPQHF.

The rearrangement links TRBV25-1 to TRBJ2-1, with 8 bases identical to TRBD2. V dropped 0 bases and J dropped 6; count of bases not matched to a gene: 7. Germline assignment: CDR1 MGHDK and CDR2 SYGVNS. The CDR3 consists of 16 residues. The CDR3 DNA is TGTGCCAGCAGTGAATATACGCCGGGGGGGCGCAATGAGCAGTTCTTC. Residues: CASSEYTPGGRNEQFF.

This chain links TRBV3-1 (or the pseudogene TRBV3-2) with TRBJ1-2; the D is unclear. This CDR3 region has 17 residues. The ends were cut back, 0 bases at V and 0 bases at J, with 14 bases in the middle. In germline, CDR1 is LGHDT, CDR2 YNNKEL (reference sequence). CDR3: CASSQDTFTEPNYGYTF. In DNA form, the CDR3 reads TGTGCCAGCAGCCAAGATACATTTACAGAACCTAACTATGGCTACACCTTC.

The V call is TRBV5-4, the J call TRBJ2-7; D not certain. Trimming shortened V by 3 bases and J by 6 bases, and 10 bases separated the two germline ends. CDR1 and CDR2 (germline): SGHNT, YYREEE (reference sequence). The CDR3 loop spans 12 amino acids. The CDR3 sequence is CASSSHQSEQYF. CDR3 bases: TGTGCCAGCAGCTCGCACCAGTCCGAGCAGTACTTC.

The chain joins TRBV27 to TRBJ1-1, with D unresolved. Looked up from germline, CDR1 is MNHEY and CDR2 is SMNVEV (reference sequence). Trimming took off 2 bases at V and 6 bases at J, with 10 bases between the two ends. The CDR3 has 13 amino acids. In DNA form, the CDR3 reads TGTGCCAGCAGTTTAGGGAGAGGGTCTGAAGCTTTCTTT. The encoded protein is CASSLGRGSEAFF.

The rearrangement uses TRBV5-5 and TRBJ2-7, with TRBD1 matching 9 bases. The CDR3 sequence is 15 residues long. Germline CDR1 is SGHKS and CDR2 is YYEKEE (reference sequence). V trimming: 5 bases; J trimming: 2 bases; junction bases outside the gene matches: 8. The chain's CDR3 is CASSRRGQGTYEQYF. CDR3 bases: TGTGCCAGCAGTCGTCGGGGACAGGGAACCTACGAGCAGTACTTC.

The chain links TRBV7-8 to TRBJ1-1; D uncertain. The ends were cut back, 5 bases at V and 1 base at J, with 17 bases in the middle. Per the germline V gene, CDR1 is SGHVS and CDR2 is FQNEAQ. This CDR3 is built from 16 residues. The CDR3 sequence is CASSRRGGIENTEAFF. As DNA, the CDR3 is TGTGCCAGCAGCCGAAGAGGTGGCATTGAGAACACTGAAGCTTTCTTT.

V is TRBV15 and J is TRBJ1-3; maybe TRBD1 (6 bases). V lost 0 bases to trimming and J lost 1 base, with 10 bases between them. The CDR3 extends over 16 amino acids. Germline V CDR1 and CDR2: LNHNV, YYDKDF (reference sequence). CDR3 residues: CATSRDLGASGNTIYF. The CDR3 DNA follows: TGTGCCACCAGCAGAGATTTGGGGGCTTCTGGAAACACCATATATTTT.

The chain is built from TRBV10-3 and TRBJ2-1; a possible D gene is TRBD1 (5 bases). V was shortened by 7 bases and J by 7 bases, with 8 bases between the two germline ends. The CDR3 is 11 amino acids. Germline CDR1 ENHRY, CDR2 SYGVKD. The CDR3 region has the DNA TGTGCCATCATCTCAGGGAATGAGCAGTTCTTC. Protein: CAIISGNEQFF.

The CDR3 DNA follows: TGTGCCAGCAGCTTAGACAGGGGTTGGGTGACCCAGTACTTC. Residues: CASSLDRGWVTQYF. The chain couples TRBV5-6 to TRBJ2-5, with 8 bases identical to TRBD1. Losses at the gene ends were 2 bases for V and 7 bases for J; bases not matched to a gene: 7. Germline CDR1 reads SGHDT; CDR2 reads YYEEEE. The CDR3 runs 14 residues. Drawing the rest from reference TRBV5-6 and TRBJ2-5, the complete variable domain is DAGVTQSPTHLIKTRGQQVTLRCSPKSGHDTVSWYQQALGQGPQFIFQYYEEEERQRGNFPDRFSGHQFPNYSSELNVNALLLGDSALYLCASSLDRGWVTQYFGPGTRLLVL.

The chain couples TRBV30 to TRBJ2-4; 9 bases are shared with TRBD1. The germline gives CDR1 GTSNPN, CDR2 SVGIG (reference sequence). The J segment lost 0 bases and the V segment lost 8 bases, leaving 8 bases of the junction unmatched. This CDR3 spans 15 amino acids. CDR3 loop: CAGRDRVLAKNIQYF. The CDR3 region has the DNA TGTGCCGGCCGGGACAGGGTTCTAGCCAAAAACATTCAGTACTTC.